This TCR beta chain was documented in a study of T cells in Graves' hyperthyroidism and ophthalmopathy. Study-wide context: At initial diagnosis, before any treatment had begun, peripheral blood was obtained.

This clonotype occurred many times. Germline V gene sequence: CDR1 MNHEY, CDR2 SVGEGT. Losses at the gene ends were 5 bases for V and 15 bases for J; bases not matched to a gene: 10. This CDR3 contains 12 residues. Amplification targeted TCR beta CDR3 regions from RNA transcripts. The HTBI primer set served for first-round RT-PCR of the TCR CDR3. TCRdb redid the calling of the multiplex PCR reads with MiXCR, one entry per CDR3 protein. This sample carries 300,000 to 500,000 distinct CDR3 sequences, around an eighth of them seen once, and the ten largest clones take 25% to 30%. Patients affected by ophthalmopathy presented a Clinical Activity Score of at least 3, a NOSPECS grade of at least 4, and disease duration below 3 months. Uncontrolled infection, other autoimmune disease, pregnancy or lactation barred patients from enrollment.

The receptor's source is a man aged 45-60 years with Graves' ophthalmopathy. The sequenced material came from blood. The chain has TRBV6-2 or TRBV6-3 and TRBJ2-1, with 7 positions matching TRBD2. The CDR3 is CASSDSGKAGFF. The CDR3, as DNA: TGTGCCAGCAGTGACAGCGGGAAAGCGGGGTTCTTC.